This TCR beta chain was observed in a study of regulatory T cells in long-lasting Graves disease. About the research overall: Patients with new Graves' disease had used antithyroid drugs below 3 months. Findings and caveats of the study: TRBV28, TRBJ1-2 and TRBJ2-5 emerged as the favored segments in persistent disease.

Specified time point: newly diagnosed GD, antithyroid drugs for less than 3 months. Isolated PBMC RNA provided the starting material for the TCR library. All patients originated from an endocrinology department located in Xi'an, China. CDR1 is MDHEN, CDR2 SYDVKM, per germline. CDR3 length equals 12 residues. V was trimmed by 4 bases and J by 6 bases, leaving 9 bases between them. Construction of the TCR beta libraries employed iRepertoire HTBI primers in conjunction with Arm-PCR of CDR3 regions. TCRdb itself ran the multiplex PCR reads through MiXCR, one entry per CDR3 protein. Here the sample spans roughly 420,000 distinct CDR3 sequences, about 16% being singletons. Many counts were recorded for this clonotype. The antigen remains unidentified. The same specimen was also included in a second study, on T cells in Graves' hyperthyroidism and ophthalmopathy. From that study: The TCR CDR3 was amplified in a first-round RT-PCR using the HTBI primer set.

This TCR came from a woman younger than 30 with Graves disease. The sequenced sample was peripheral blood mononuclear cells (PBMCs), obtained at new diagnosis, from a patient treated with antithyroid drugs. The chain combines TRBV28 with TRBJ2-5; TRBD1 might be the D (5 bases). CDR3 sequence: CASSWQGKTQYF. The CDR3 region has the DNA TGTGCCAGCAGTTGGCAGGGAAAGACCCAGTACTTC.